This TCR beta chain was captured by sequencing in a study of neurological immune-mediated disorders. Regarding the study as a whole: The greatest TCR clonal expansion occurred in HTLV-1-associated myelopathy and the least in multiple sclerosis, which fell below healthy controls. One related-CDR3 cluster, identified by phylogenetic grouping, held the repertoires of 18 of 34 multiple sclerosis patients and was a possible signature.

The V gene's germline CDR1 is MNHEY and CDR2 SMNVEV (reference sequence). Trimming pared 0 bases from V and 1 base from J, leaving 3 bases between. CDR3 length equals 14 residues. The study built unsorted libraries from 2 million PBMCs kept at -80 C. In its sample, this clonotype was seen many times. Its antigen remains unidentified. TCRdb redid the calling of the 5' RACE reads with MiXCR, one entry per CDR3 protein. This table holds 110,000 or so distinct CDR3 sequences, about 3.2% found once. This TCR was sampled from a woman in her thirties with multiple sclerosis. The chain is built from TRBV27 and TRBJ2-2; D is unclear. Sequencing was carried out using PBMCs. The CDR3 spells CASSLSGNTGELFF. The CDR3 DNA follows: TGTGCCAGCAGTTTATCTGGGAACACCGGGGAGCTGTTTTTT.